A selection of T cell receptor beta chains follows, all from one sample in a study of blood T cell repertoires in COVID-19. Produced via immunoSEQ multiplex PCR; TCRdb's table is partial and in-frame only. The sample shows around 150,000 clones, around 73% of them seen only once. The specimen was peripheral blood. Every receptor here comes from a man in his sixties who had recovered from COVID-19. Each CDR3 is given with its conserved first and last residue. Each record gives: J gene, D gene, clone size, V gene, CDR3 protein, CDR3 DNA. The D gene is left open where the match is weak. Clone size is shown for a subset of rows, as once, few, many or a class of expanded clone.

J gene: TRBJ1-6; D gene: NA; clone size: NA; V gene: TRBV28; CDR3 protein: CASSLFSTGVNSPLHF; CDR3 DNA: TGTGCCAGCAGTTTGTTTTCTACGGGGGTCAACTCACCCCTCCACTTT
J gene: TRBJ2-5; D gene: NA; clone size: NA; V gene: TRBV2; CDR3 protein: CASSEGTYQETQYF; CDR3 DNA: TGTGCCAGCAGTGAAGGTACATATCAAGAGACCCAGTACTTC
J gene: TRBJ1-1; D gene: NA; clone size: NA; V gene: TRBV18; CDR3 protein: CASSLGNTEAFF; CDR3 DNA: TGTGCCAGCTCACTGGGCAACACTGAAGCTTTCTTT
J gene: TRBJ2-7; D gene: NA; clone size: NA; V gene: TRBV27; CDR3 protein: CASSRFGASDYEQYF; CDR3 DNA: TGTGCCAGCAGTCGGTTCGGGGCTAGCGACTACGAGCAGTACTTC
J gene: TRBJ2-7; D gene: NA; clone size: few; V gene: TRBV19; CDR3 protein: CASSITPRGYEQYF; CDR3 DNA: TGTGCCAGTAGTATCACCCCCAGGGGCTACGAGCAGTACTTC
J gene: TRBJ1-5; D gene: NA; clone size: NA; V gene: TRBV28; CDR3 protein: CASSSPQGGRNQPQHF; CDR3 DNA: TGTGCCAGCAGTTCCCCCCAGGGAGGACGCAATCAGCCCCAGCATTTT
J gene: TRBJ2-1; D gene: NA; clone size: NA; V gene: TRBV25-1; CDR3 protein: CASNQQGFYNEQFF; CDR3 DNA: TGTGCCAGCAATCAACAGGGTTTCTACAATGAGCAGTTCTTC
J gene: TRBJ2-7; D gene: TRBD2; clone size: NA; V gene: TRBV27; CDR3 protein: CASSLSSPSGGVAYEQYF; CDR3 DNA: TGTGCCAGCAGTTTATCATCTCCCAGCGGGGGGGTCGCCTACGAGCAGTACTTC
J gene: TRBJ1-1; D gene: TRBD1; clone size: NA; V gene: TRBV18; CDR3 protein: CASSPRQGAGTEAFF; CDR3 DNA: TGTGCCAGCTCACCACGACAGGGGGCCGGCACTGAAGCTTTCTTT
J gene: TRBJ1-2; D gene: NA; clone size: NA; V gene: TRBV30; CDR3 protein: CAWSSNNAGGYTF; CDR3 DNA: TGTGCCTGGAGTTCAAACAATGCCGGGGGCTACACCTTC